These 27 T cell receptor beta chains came from one sample sequenced in a study of vaccination and CD4 T cells after COVID-19. The time point is: late sampling 161 to 241 days after vaccination in a few convalescent patients. TCRdb fed the PCR reads into MiXCR, producing one record per CDR3 protein. This table holds roughly 30,000 distinct CDR3 sequences, 50% to 65% found once. The material was CD4+ T cells from blood, obtained about 7 months after SARS-CoV-2 vaccination. These receptors came from a human donor who had recovered from COVID-19.

The chain combines TRBV28 with TRBJ1-2; no firm D call. Trimming cost V 5 bases and J 4 bases, with 14 bases left between them. The CDR3 has 14 amino acids. Germline assignment: CDR1 MDHEN and CDR2 SYDVKM. The CDR3 here is CASSPLLRVYGYTF. The CDR3, as DNA: TGTGCCAGCAGTCCTCTGCTGCGTGTCTATGGCTACACCTTC.

The chain employs TRBV7-8 and TRBJ1-5, with no clear D. This CDR3 has 15 amino acids. V was trimmed by 6 bases and J by 1 base, leaving 13 bases between them. Germline V gives CDR1 SGHVS, CDR2 FQNEAQ. CDR3 DNA: TGTGCCAGCAGTTATTCCGGGCAGAGCAATCAGCCCCAGCATTTT. Translating it yields CASSYSGQSNQPQHF. The full variable domain, in which reference TRBV7-8 and TRBJ1-5 provide the parts outside the CDR3, is GAGVSQSPRYKVAKRGQDVALRCDPISGHVSLFWYQQALGQGPEFLTYFQNEAQLDKSGLPSDRFFAERPEGSVSTLKIQRTQQEDSAVYLCASSYSGQSNQPQHFGDGTRLSIL.

The V gene is TRBV28, the J gene TRBJ1-1; no clear D. V was pared by 4 bases and J by 6 bases, with 18 bases between. Germline V gene sequence: CDR1 MDHEN, CDR2 SYDVKM. The CDR3 spans 15 residues. This chain's CDR3 is CASSSYIYTSAEAFF. CDR3 DNA: TGTGCCAGCAGTTCGTATATATACACTTCTGCTGAAGCTTTCTTT.

This clonotype was detected a few times. This sequence joins TRBV6-4 and TRBJ2-3; 8 bases line up with TRBD2. V lost 3 bases and J lost 1; bases outside the gene matches: 0. The germline CDR1 and CDR2 sequences are MRHNA and SNTAGT. This CDR3 contains 14 residues. Here the CDR3 DNA reads TGTGCCAGCAGTGAAGCGGGAGGCACAGATACGCAGTATTTT. It specifies CASSEAGGTDTQYF.

This CDR3 is CASSKRRGMGETQYF. CDR3 DNA: TGTGCCAGCAGCAAACGGCGGGGGATGGGGGAGACCCAGTACTTC. This chain connects TRBV21-1 to TRBJ2-5; the D call in the table, TRBD1, was not verified against the DNA. TRBV21-1 is a documented pseudogene. The length of the CDR3 is 15 residues.

The V and J genes are TRBV10-3 and TRBJ2-2; D possibly corresponds to TRBD2 (6 bases). The CDR3 has 13 amino acids. The ends were cut back, 11 bases at V and 8 bases at J, with 18 bases in the middle. The germline CDR1 and CDR2 sequences are ENHRY and SYGVKD. The CDR3: CAAAGTPGGELFF. In DNA form, the CDR3 reads TGTGCCGCCGCCGGGACTCCCGGGGGGGAGCTGTTTTTT.

The J gene is TRBJ1-2, the V gene TRBV6-1; 9 bases agree with TRBD1. There are 13 residues in the CDR3. Germline-derived CDR1 and CDR2 are MNHNS and SASEGT. J gave up 3 bases and V 6 bases, and 2 bases lay outside the gene matches. The CDR3 DNA reads TGTGCCAGCAGACGGGACAGGGACTATGGCTACACCTTC. This translates into CASRRDRDYGYTF.

The V call is TRBV19, the J call TRBJ1-5; D gene ambiguous. V shed 3 bases and J shed 3 bases, with 6 bases lying between them. The CDR3 runs 13 residues. CDR1 is LNHDA and CDR2 is SQIVND in the germline V gene (reference sequence). The CDR3 nucleotides read TGTGCCAGTAGTATTTCCCTCAATCAGCCCCAGCATTTT. Translating gives CASSISLNQPQHF.

This clonotype was picked up a small number of times. The DNA of the CDR3 is TGCAGTGCTTTGGAGGGGGTGTACACCGGGGAGCTGTTTTTT. Its translation: CSALEGVYTGELFF. V is TRBV20-1 and J is TRBJ2-2; D possibly uses TRBD1 or TRBD2 (6 bases each). The CDR3 runs to 14 residues. Germline V CDR1 and CDR2: DFQATT, SNEGSKA (reference sequence). Between the trimmed V and J ends, which lost 5 bases and 3 bases, there was a span of 13 bases.

This clonotype was observed a handful of times. The chain combines TRBV7-2 with TRBJ1-6, with 8 positions matching TRBD1. With 4 bases clipped from V and 9 bases from J, the junction kept 5 bases outside the gene matches. The CDR3 covers 14 residues. Germline assignment: CDR1 SGHTA and CDR2 FQGNSA. The CDR3 region is CASSSRGQGSPLHF. The CDR3 coding sequence is TGTGCCAGCAGCTCCAGGGGGCAAGGTTCACCCCTCCACTTT.

The CDR3 loop is CASSLGEGYGYTF. The CDR3 coding sequence is TGTGCCAGCAGCCTAGGGGAGGGCTATGGCTACACCTTC. This rearrangement joins TRBV6-2 or TRBV6-3 to TRBJ1-2, with a weak D call TRBD1 (5 bases). Trimming cost V 6 bases and J 4 bases, with 12 bases left between them. Germline assignment: CDR1 MNHEY and CDR2 SVGEGT. The CDR3 totals 13 residues.

This clonotype turned up a few times. CDR3 in amino acids: CSASLDILNQPQHF. The CDR3 DNA reads as TGCAGTGCTAGCCTAGACATCCTCAATCAGCCCCAGCATTTT. The V call is TRBV20-1, the J call TRBJ1-5, with D hard to call. Germline CDR1 and CDR2: DFQATT and SNEGSKA (reference sequence). Between the trimmed V and J ends, which lost 3 bases and 3 bases, there was a span of 12 bases. The CDR3 length is 14 residues.

J is TRBJ1-2 and V is TRBV11-2; D might be TRBD1 (6 bases). The CDR3 has 15 amino acids. V shed 5 bases and J shed 8 bases, with 21 bases lying between them. Germline loops: CDR1 SGHAT, CDR2 FQNNGV. CDR3 amino acids: CASSHRGAQGRGYTF. CDR3 in DNA: TGTGCCAGCAGCCACAGAGGTGCGCAGGGGCGAGGCTACACCTTC.

The count of this clonotype is one. J is TRBJ2-3 and V is TRBV20-1; 7 positions match TRBD2. V lost 6 bases, J lost 4 bases, and 13 bases stayed unmatched. Per the germline V gene, CDR1 is DFQATT and CDR2 is SNEGSKA (reference sequence). There are 15 residues in the CDR3. CDR3 amino acids: CSAKSSSGWADTQYF. The CDR3 bases are TGCAGTGCGAAATCGTCTAGCGGATGGGCAGATACGCAGTATTTT.

The chain links TRBV28 to TRBJ1-5; 7 bases are shared with TRBD1. Per germline, CDR1 MDHEN and CDR2 SYDVKM. V gave up 3 bases and J gave up 4 bases; unmatched junction bases: 3. This CDR3 is 14 amino acids long. The CDR3 nucleotides are TGTGCCAGCAGTTTCTTACAGGGGAATCAGCCCCAGCATTTT. Its protein product is CASSFLQGNQPQHF.

The rearrangement links TRBV20-1 to TRBJ2-7, with TRBD2 identical over 8 bases. The J segment lost 4 bases and the V segment lost 5 bases, leaving 16 bases of the junction unmatched. This CDR3 is 16 amino acids long. Germline-derived CDR1 and CDR2 are DFQATT and SNEGSKA (reference sequence). The CDR3 spells CSASSRGQREWYEQYF. CDR3 nucleotide sequence: TGCAGTGCTTCCTCTCGCGGCCAGCGGGAGTGGTACGAGCAGTACTTC.

This chain uses TRBV2 with TRBJ2-1; D possibly corresponds to TRBD1 (6 bases). The length of the CDR3 is 15 residues. The germline gives CDR1 SNHLY, CDR2 FYNNEI. V was cut by 6 bases and J by 4 bases, with 16 bases left in between. The CDR3 is CASRTQGEGYNEQFF. The CDR3 coding sequence is TGTGCCAGCAGAACACAGGGAGAGGGGTACAATGAGCAGTTCTTC.

CDR3 sequence (DNA): TGCAGTGCTAGACAGGGGGATCTTACGGTTCAGTACTTC. Its translation is CSARQGDLTVQYF. This rearrangement joins TRBV20-1 to TRBJ2-4; 7 nucleotides agree with TRBD1. V shed 2 bases and J 11 bases; nucleotides not matched to a gene: 9. The length of the CDR3 is 13 residues. The germline gives CDR1 DFQATT, CDR2 SNEGSKA (reference sequence).

As to this clonotype: The junction shows a germline mismatch at one end, possibly a read error. V gene TRBV7-6 combines with J gene TRBJ1-2, with D hard to call. The CDR3 runs 14 residues. Germline values: CDR1 SGHVS, CDR2 FNYEAQ. CDR3 coding DNA: TGTGCTAGCAGCTTAGTACGGAGCTCCTATGGCTACACCTTC. Encoded protein: CASSLVRSSYGYTF.

The chain has TRBV20-1 and TRBJ2-3; D tentatively fits TRBD1 or TRBD2 (5 bases each). The CDR3 totals 12 residues. Germline V lookup: CDR1 DFQATT, CDR2 SNEGSKA (reference sequence). V lost 2 bases to trimming and J lost 9 bases, with 12 bases between them. The CDR3 sequence: CSARRDEGTQYF. Written as DNA, the CDR3 is TGCAGTGCTAGAAGGGACGAGGGGACGCAGTATTTT.

The genes are TRBV19 and TRBJ2-5; D is perhaps TRBD2 (5 bases). The V end lost 3 bases, the J end lost 3 bases, and 20 bases lay between the germline ends. The CDR3 sequence is 17 residues long. Per the germline V gene, CDR1 is LNHDA and CDR2 is SQIVND (reference sequence). In nucleotides, the CDR3 is TGTGCCAGTAGTATTCGTTTCCCAGCGTTGAGGGAAGAGACCCAGTACTTC. This encodes CASSIRFPALREETQYF.

The sample holds a few counts of this clonotype. This rearrangement joins TRBV27 to TRBJ1-5; 8 nucleotides agree with TRBD1. Germline CDR1 is MNHEY and CDR2 is SMNVEV (reference sequence). The CDR3 is 13 amino acids. V shed 5 bases and J 5 bases; nucleotides not matched to a gene: 2. CDR3 DNA: TGTGCCAGCAGTCAGGGGGCTTATCAGCCCCAGCATTTT. It yields the protein CASSQGAYQPQHF.

This chain links TRBV7-2 with TRBJ2-7; 10 positions agree with TRBD1. Germline V lookup: CDR1 SGHTA, CDR2 FQGNSA. This CDR3 contains 15 residues. The trim removed 6 bases at V and 3 bases at J, leaving 8 bases unmatched. The CDR3 DNA follows: TGTGCCAGCAGGCAAGGGACAGGGGTATTCTACGAGCAGTACTTC. Protein: CASRQGTGVFYEQYF.

The chain employs TRBV19 and TRBJ2-2, with D tentatively TRBD1 (6 bases). V lost 3 bases and J lost 2, with 13 bases in between. The CDR3 runs to 16 residues. Germline V gene sequence: CDR1 LNHDA, CDR2 SQIVND (reference sequence). CDR3 amino acids: CASSMFGQRNTGELFF. CDR3 DNA sequence: TGTGCCAGTAGTATGTTCGGACAGCGAAACACCGGGGAGCTGTTTTTT.

This clonotype was seen more than once but under ten times. V and J are TRBV27 and TRBJ2-3; 9 nucleotides align to TRBD2. The CDR3 totals 15 residues. Looked up from germline, CDR1 is MNHEY and CDR2 is SMNVEV (reference sequence). The trim removed 6 bases at V and 3 bases at J, leaving 7 bases unmatched. The CDR3 region has the DNA TGTGCCAGCAGAAAAGCGGGAGGTTTAACAGATACGCAGTATTTT. Translated, it gives CASRKAGGLTDTQYF.

The V and J genes are TRBV27 and TRBJ2-1; 7 nucleotides align to TRBD2. This CDR3 is 17 amino acids long. Germline-derived CDR1 and CDR2 are MNHEY and SMNVEV (reference sequence). V was clipped by 0 bases and J by 7 bases; unmatched bases: 12. The CDR3 coding sequence is TGTGCCAGCAGTTTATCGGCTAGCGGAGCATCCTTGAATGAGCAGTTCTTC. Residues: CASSLSASGASLNEQFF.

The chain has TRBV7-9 and TRBJ2-1, with D unclear. This CDR3 spans 13 amino acids. The V end was cut by 4 bases, the J end by 6 bases, with 10 bases between. Germline V gene data show CDR1 as SEHNR and CDR2 as FQNEAQ (reference sequence). The DNA for the CDR3 is TGTGCCAGCAGCTCCCCCATGGGCAATGAGCAGTTCTTC. Protein: CASSSPMGNEQFF.